This TCR beta chain was recovered during a study of identical twins. TCRdb reprocessed the 5' RACE reads with MiXCR, giving one entry per CDR3 protein. The data contain some 660,000 distinct CDR3 sequences, over 8.5% of them singletons. Trimming removed 5 bases from V and 3 bases from J; junction bases left unmatched: 10. The CDR3 spans 17 residues. This clonotype was seen a few times. As yet, its antigen is unknown. Notes on the study in general: While abundant cord blood beta clonotypes carried fewer insertions, memory repertoires showed no such pattern.

These same records also appear under a second study, on yellow fever vaccine responses in identical twins.

Input material: PBMCs. The chain has TRBV12-3 or TRBV12-4 and TRBJ2-5; 12 bases map to TRBD2. This receptor was taken from a woman younger than 30 in good health. In nucleotides, the CDR3 is TGTGCCAGCAGTCTACTGACTAGCGGGGGATCGGAAGAGACCCAGTACTTC. Protein sequence: CASSLLTSGGSEETQYF.